A single sample gave rise to the 27 T cell receptor beta chains below, sequenced in a study of blood T cells in healthy people across ages. The use of a sample-barcoded 5' primer and a J-beta primer mix characterized a second PCR of 7 to 11 cycles. Each CDR3 protein is one row after TCRdb ran MiXCR on the 5' RACE reads. Altogether 700,000 or so distinct CDR3 sequences are present, around 38% being singletons, with the ten largest covering 25% to 35%. Source material: blood. Receptor source: a man aged 80 or over in good health.

A note on this clonotype: Germline and junction disagree at one end, which may indicate a read error. V and J are TRBV12-3 or TRBV12-4 and TRBJ2-1; 11 bases map to TRBD2. The CDR3 loop spans 15 amino acids. CDR3 sequence: CASRLAGGPYGEQFF. The CDR3 nucleotides are TGTGCCAGCAGGTTAGCGGGAGGGCCTTACGGGGAGCAGTTCTTC.

The chain uses TRBV30 and TRBJ2-3; TRBD2 matches at 11 bases. CDR3 length equals 14 residues. In germline, CDR1 is GTSNPN, CDR2 SVGIG (reference sequence). Unmatched junction bases numbered 4, after V lost 3 bases and J lost 5 bases. The CDR3 DNA sequence: TGTGCCTGGAGCTCTAGCGGGAGGCGAGATACGCAGTATTTT. Translation: CAWSSSGRRDTQYF.

The rearrangement uses TRBV7-9 and TRBJ1-4; D is perhaps TRBD1 (6 bases). Looked up from germline, CDR1 is SEHNR and CDR2 is FQNEAQ (reference sequence). The V and J ends lost 5 bases and 8 bases respectively, with 18 bases between them. This CDR3 is built from 15 residues. The CDR3 DNA follows: TGTGCCAGCAGCCCCACGGGCAGGGGAGGCGAAAAACTGTTTTTT. Translated: CASSPTGRGGEKLFF.

This clonotype was picked up a small number of times. The gene calls are TRBV10-2 and TRBJ1-1, with 7 bases lining up with TRBD1. Losses at the gene ends were 0 bases for V and 0 bases for J; bases not matched to a gene: 4. Germline CDR1 WSHSY, CDR2 SAAADI. The CDR3 covers 16 residues. For the CDR3, the DNA is TGCGCCAGCAGTGAGTCGACAGGGAGGATGAACACTGAAGCTTTCTTT. It specifies CASSESTGRMNTEAFF.

There are a few counts of this clonotype. The chain recombines TRBV4-1 with TRBJ2-4; 7 bases line up with TRBD2. This CDR3 spans 15 amino acids. CDR1 and CDR2 from the germline V gene are MGHRA and YSYEKL. V dropped 2 bases and J dropped 6; count of bases not matched to a gene: 7. CDR3 in DNA: TGCGCCAGCAGCCAAACCGGACTAGATCCAAACATTCAGTACTTC. Translated: CASSQTGLDPNIQYF.

The V call is TRBV10-3, the J call TRBJ1-5; possible D gene TRBD1, 5 bases. The CDR3 is made up of 14 amino acids. Germline V CDR1 and CDR2: ENHRY, SYGVKD. Trimming removed 3 bases from V and 3 bases from J, with 9 bases in between. The CDR3 DNA is TGTGCCATCAGTGATGGCAGGGCCAATCAGCCCCAGCATTTT. Residues: CAISDGRANQPQHF.

This clonotype was seen more than once but under ten times. The chain carries TRBV6-2 or TRBV6-3 and TRBJ2-5; no clear D. CDR1 and CDR2 (germline): MNHEY, SVGEGT. Trimming left V 8 bases short and J 11 bases short, with 15 bases between. The CDR3 is 11 amino acids. In DNA form, the CDR3 reads TGTGCCAGCTCTTGGGGTGTAGAGCAGTACTTC. Its translation is CASSWGVEQYF.

Concerning this clonotype: It may be a read error: a sequence one base away is much more abundant. This rearrangement joins TRBV4-3 to TRBJ2-1, with 14 positions matching TRBD2. With V trimmed by 3 bases and J by 10 bases, 14 bases remained unmatched. CDR3 length: 18 amino acids. Germline V CDR1 and CDR2: LGHNA, YSLEER. The CDR3 loop is CASSQALGTSGSHYEQFF. The CDR3 DNA follows: TGCGCCAGCAGCCAGGCACTAGGGACTAGCGGGAGCCATTACGAGCAGTTCTTC.

The chain couples TRBV12-3 or TRBV12-4 to TRBJ2-3; D is undetermined. The V end was cut by 9 bases, the J end by 4 bases, with 8 bases between. The CDR3 has 11 amino acids. Here the CDR3 reads CARTIADTQYF. CDR3 nucleotides: TGTGCCAGAACTATAGCAGATACGCAGTATTTT.

The chain joins TRBV20-1 to TRBJ1-1; no clear D. Trimming left V 0 bases short and J 0 bases short, with 14 bases between. The germline CDR1 and CDR2 sequences are DFQATT and SNEGSKA (reference sequence). The CDR3 contains 16 residues. The CDR3 protein is CSARDLGRSMNTEAFF. In nucleotides, the CDR3 is TGCAGTGCTAGAGATCTAGGACGGAGCATGAACACTGAAGCTTTCTTT.

The chain links TRBV6-5 to TRBJ1-6; TRBD1 is a possible D gene (5 bases). The CDR3 is 15 residues long. With 8 bases removed from V and 4 bases from J, the gap between germline ends came to 15 bases. Germline V gene lookup returns CDR1 MNHEY and CDR2 SVGAGI. The CDR3 nucleotides are TGTGCCAGCTCGCGGGGGGACGGTTATAATTCACCCCTCCACTTT. This encodes CASSRGDGYNSPLHF.

In this sample, this clonotype turned up a few times. The chain has TRBV29-1 and TRBJ2-1, with TRBD2 identical over 12 bases. The trim removed 3 bases at V and 6 bases at J, leaving 3 bases unmatched. The CDR3 spans 14 residues. Per the germline V gene, CDR1 is SQVTM and CDR2 is ANQGSEA. The CDR3 loop reads CSVDMGLAGNEQFF. The CDR3 DNA is TGCAGCGTTGATATGGGACTAGCGGGCAATGAGCAGTTCTTC.

The V gene is TRBV20-1, the J gene TRBJ1-1; TRBD1 might be the D (5 bases). The germline V and J ends were trimmed by 3 bases and 0 bases, with 11 bases remaining between them. The V gene's germline CDR1 is DFQATT and CDR2 SNEGSKA (reference sequence). CDR3 size: 14 residues. DNA of the CDR3: TGCAGTGCTAGCGGGGCGGTTTTGAACACTGAAGCTTTCTTT. Its protein product is CSASGAVLNTEAFF.

This clonotype was seen more than once but under ten times. The rearrangement uses TRBV6-6 and TRBJ2-5, with 11 positions matching TRBD1. Germline V lookup: CDR1 MNHNY, CDR2 SVGAGI (reference sequence). With 5 bases clipped from V and 2 bases from J, the junction kept 7 bases outside the gene matches. The CDR3 runs 16 residues. CDR3 coding DNA: TGTGCCAGCAGTGAGGCCGGGACAGGGGGACAAGAGACCCAGTACTTC. This encodes CASSEAGTGGQETQYF.

This clonotype turned up a few times. The rearrangement joins TRBV5-4 to TRBJ2-7; 7 nucleotides match TRBD1. Trimming cost V 4 bases and J 3 bases; bases outside gene matches: 7. This CDR3 is 14 amino acids long. Germline V gene data show CDR1 as SGHNT and CDR2 as YYREEE (reference sequence). As DNA, the CDR3 is TGTGCCAGCAGCCCAGACAGGGTAAACTACGAGCAGTACTTC. The encoded protein is CASSPDRVNYEQYF.

The chain carries TRBV28 and TRBJ2-7; D is undetermined. Germline V gene lookup returns CDR1 MDHEN and CDR2 SYDVKM. This CDR3 has 11 amino acids. V was pared by 8 bases and J by 5 bases, with 10 bases between. The CDR3 DNA sequence: TGTGCCAGCGGGGTTTTGCACGAGCAGTACTTC. Amino acids: CASGVLHEQYF.

This clonotype was seen repeatedly, ten times or more. The chain links TRBV7-2 to TRBJ2-5; 7 nucleotides agree with TRBD1. This CDR3 comprises 16 residues. The V gene end was trimmed by 1 base and the J gene end by 2 bases; junction bases not matched to a gene: 7. Germline assignment: CDR1 SGHTA and CDR2 FQGNSA. The CDR3 bases are TGTGCCAGCAGCTTAGGACAGGGTGGACAACAAGAGACCCAGTACTTC. Its protein is CASSLGQGGQQETQYF. Full variable domain (outside the CDR3, taken from reference TRBV7-2 and TRBJ2-5): GAGVSQSPSNKVTEKGKDVELRCDPISGHTALYWYRQSLGQGLEFLIYFQGNSAPDKSGLPSDRFSAERTGGSVSTLTIQRTQQEDSAVYLCASSLGQGGQQETQYFGPGTRLLVL.

This chain links TRBV20-1 with TRBJ1-2, with 8 bases that match TRBD1. The CDR3 has 13 amino acids. Germline-derived CDR1 and CDR2 are DFQATT and SNEGSKA (reference sequence). The junction had 7 bases not matched to a gene; V was cut back by 3 bases and J by 7 bases. The CDR3 DNA reads TGCAGTGCTAGTCAGGGGGCGGGTTCTGGCTACACCTTC. Encoded protein: CSASQGAGSGYTF.

CDR3 in amino acids: CASSLDGQSPSPLHF. The CDR3 DNA is TGTGCCAGCAGCTTGGACGGCCAGTCACCTTCACCCCTCCACTTT. The chain has TRBV5-5 and TRBJ1-6; D remains ambiguous. The length of the CDR3 is 15 residues. CDR1 is SGHKS and CDR2 is YYEKEE in the germline V gene (reference sequence). The germline V and J ends were trimmed by 0 bases and 9 bases, with 13 bases remaining between them.

The J gene is TRBJ2-6, the V gene TRBV12-3 or TRBV12-4; D is uncertain. V was cut by 3 bases and J by 0 bases, with 9 bases left in between. The CDR3 is 16 residues long. The CDR3 sequence: CASSFTDVSGANVLTF. CDR3 coding DNA: TGTGCCAGCAGTTTTACAGATGTCTCTGGGGCCAACGTCCTGACTTTC.

The chain combines TRBV27 with TRBJ2-7; TRBD2 matches at 7 bases. Trimming took 5 bases from V and 1 from J; bases not matched to a gene: 11. Germline V gene data show CDR1 as MNHEY and CDR2 as SMNVEV (reference sequence). The CDR3 loop spans 16 amino acids. CDR3 region: CASSPQLKAGSYEQYF. DNA of the CDR3: TGTGCCAGCAGTCCTCAGCTAAAAGCGGGGTCCTACGAGCAGTACTTC.

This clonotype came up many times. This chain uses TRBV14 with TRBJ2-3, with TRBD2 matching 9 bases. The ends lost 3 bases at V and 1 base at J; junction bases unmatched: 11. Germline V gene data show CDR1 as SGHDN and CDR2 as FVKESK. The CDR3 sequence is 18 residues long. CDR3 region: CASSHHPWTSDRTDTQYF. CDR3 sequence (DNA): TGTGCCAGCAGCCACCATCCATGGACTAGCGACCGCACAGATACGCAGTATTTT.

This clonotype has a count of ten or more. This chain joins TRBV7-2 and TRBJ2-5; possible D gene TRBD1, 5 bases. Between the trimmed V and J ends, which lost 5 bases and 5 bases, there was a span of 15 bases. Germline V gives CDR1 SGHTA, CDR2 FQGNSA. The CDR3 has 14 residues. The CDR3 sequence: CASSQSQGRETQYF. The DNA for the CDR3 is TGTGCCAGCAGCCAGAGCCAGGGTCGGGAGACCCAGTACTTC. Looking up the rest from reference TRBV7-2 and TRBJ2-5 gives the full variable domain: GAGVSQSPSNKVTEKGKDVELRCDPISGHTALYWYRQSLGQGLEFLIYFQGNSAPDKSGLPSDRFSAERTGGSVSTLTIQRTQQEDSAVYLCASSQSQGRETQYFGPGTRLLVL.

The sample holds a few counts of this clonotype. The chain combines TRBV29-1 with TRBJ2-3, with 10 bases fitting TRBD1. The ends lost 1 base at V and 2 bases at J; junction bases unmatched: 3. The length of the CDR3 is 15 residues. The germline V gene has CDR1 SQVTM and CDR2 ANQGSEA. CDR3 loop: CSVEGGTGVTDTQYF. CDR3 bases: TGCAGCGTTGAAGGGGGGACAGGGGTCACAGATACGCAGTATTTT.

CDR3 in amino acids: CATNRDFNTGELFF. The CDR3 DNA sequence: TGTGCCACCAACCGGGACTTTAACACCGGGGAGCTGTTTTTT. V usage is TRBV6-2 or TRBV6-3 and J usage is TRBJ2-2; tentatively, D is TRBD2 (6 bases). The germline V gene encodes CDR1 MNHEY and CDR2 SVGEGT. The CDR3 runs 14 residues. V shed 10 bases and J shed 2 bases, with 14 bases lying between them.

The chain uses TRBV7-9 and TRBJ2-1; the D gene is possibly TRBD1 (6 bases). CDR1 is SEHNR, CDR2 FQNEAQ, per germline (reference sequence). V lost 5 bases and J lost 4, with 15 bases in between. The CDR3 is made up of 15 amino acids. CDR3 bases: TGTGCCAGCAGCCAGGCAGGGGTGGGGTACAATGAGCAGTTCTTC. Amino acids: CASSQAGVGYNEQFF.

CDR3 in amino acids: CASSKLAGLTPISANEQYF. The CDR3 DNA follows: TGTGCCAGCAGCAAACTAGCGGGGTTAACCCCGATATCGGCCAATGAGCAGTACTTC. The rearrangement uses TRBV21-1 and TRBJ2-5; the table's D gene call, TRBD2, was not cross checked with the DNA. TRBV21-1 is marked as a pseudogene. CDR3 length equals 19 residues.